The 8 T cell receptor beta chains below come from one sample, sequenced in a study of cytomegalovirus exposure and HLA in healthy donors. PCR used 60 Vbeta primers and 13 Jbeta primers. Sequencing was performed with immunoSEQ multiplex PCR; in TCRdb, only in-frame clones are kept and a portion is missing. The sample records approximately 110,000 clones, roughly three quarters being singletons. The specimen sequenced was PBMCs. Receptor source: a woman in her thirties in good health and CMV-seronegative.

The rearrangement uses TRBV5-4 and TRBJ2-1; TRBD2 is a possible D gene (5 bases). The germline V gene encodes CDR1 SGHNT and CDR2 YYREEE (reference sequence). Deletions cut 4 bases from V and 3 bases from J, with 20 bases between. The CDR3 extends over 17 amino acids. The CDR3, as DNA: TGTGCCAGCAGCCCTGACGGAACGCGGGCGCTCTACAATGAGCAGTTCTTC. This codes for CASSPDGTRALYNEQFF.

This sequence joins TRBV19 and TRBJ1-5; perhaps TRBD1 as D (6 bases). Looked up from germline, CDR1 is LNHDA and CDR2 is SQIVND (reference sequence). This CDR3 is built from 15 residues. Trimming took off 5 bases at V and 5 bases at J, with 16 bases between the two ends. The chain's CDR3 is CASSSLQGGDQPQHF. The CDR3 DNA is TGTGCCAGTAGTTCTTTACAGGGAGGGGATCAGCCCCAGCATTTT.

The V gene is TRBV19, the J gene TRBJ1-2; D is ambiguous. V gave up 3 bases and J gave up 8 bases, with 13 bases separating them. CDR1 and CDR2 from the germline V gene are LNHDA and SQIVND (reference sequence). This CDR3 contains 13 residues. The CDR3 nucleotides are TGTGCCAGTAGTATCGGGCGGGTTGCCGGCTACACCTTC. Residues: CASSIGRVAGYTF.

The V call is TRBV6-5, the J call TRBJ2-7; 13 bases align to TRBD2. This CDR3 is built from 15 residues. The ends lost 4 bases at V and 5 bases at J; junction bases unmatched: 5. Germline CDR1 reads MNHEY; CDR2 reads SVGAGI. The CDR3 region is CASSSGLAGVHEQYF. The CDR3 DNA is TGTGCCAGCAGTTCCGGACTAGCGGGAGTCCACGAGCAGTACTTC.

Comment on this clone: One junction end disagrees with the germline gene, perhaps due to a read error. CDR3 nucleotides: TGTTCCAGCAGCTTGCTAGCGGGGGGCTCCTACGAGCAGTACTTC. Translation gives CSSSLLAGGSYEQYF. V and J are TRBV7-9 and TRBJ2-7, with 11 bases fitting TRBD2. CDR1 and CDR2 from the germline V gene are SEHNR and FQNEAQ (reference sequence). This CDR3 spans 15 amino acids.

Only a few counts were recorded for this clone. The rearrangement joins TRBV10-3 to TRBJ1-5; 8 positions agree with TRBD1. This CDR3 region has 14 residues. V shed 5 bases and J 5 bases; nucleotides not matched to a gene: 5. Germline-derived CDR1 and CDR2 are ENHRY and SYGVKD. CDR3 loop: CAISQGQGYQPQHF. DNA of the CDR3: TGTGCCATCAGTCAAGGACAGGGCTATCAGCCCCAGCATTTT.

This clone occurred once. The chain has TRBV6-5 and TRBJ2-1; D is perhaps TRBD1 (6 bases). The V end was cut by 5 bases, the J end by 0 bases, with 11 bases between. Germline CDR1 MNHEY, CDR2 SVGAGI. There are 15 residues in the CDR3. As DNA, the CDR3 is TGTGCCAGCAGTAAACAGGGTTTCTCCTACAATGAGCAGTTCTTC. It encodes CASSKQGFSYNEQFF.

About this clone: An end of the junction differs from the germline gene, which may be a read error. V gene TRBV2 combines with J gene TRBJ1-5, with a tentative D call TRBD1 (5 bases). Germline V gene lookup returns CDR1 SNHLY and CDR2 FYNNEI. The CDR3 has 14 residues. CDR3 nucleotides: TGTGCCAGCAGCCTAATTAGGGGCGATCAGTCCCAGCATTTT. Translating it yields CASSLIRGDQSQHF.